This passage covers 5 T cell receptor beta chains from one sample sequenced in a study of PD-1 blockade in classical Hodgkin lymphoma. Every patient experienced relapse after autologous stem cell transplantation, and brentuximab vedotin exposure varied. This table comes from immunoSEQ multiplex PCR, and its TCRdb copy is limited to in-frame clones, with some not included. Of tens of thousands of clones in the sample, roughly 71% were seen once. Material: peripheral blood mononuclear cells (PBMCs), obtained before the second cycle of nivolumab. The receptors were sampled from a human donor with classical Hodgkin lymphoma.

This clone was seen once. The V gene is TRBV25-1, the J gene TRBJ1-4; 7 bases align to TRBD1. This CDR3 comprises 17 residues. After removal of 1 base from V and 3 bases from J, the junction contained 8 bases not matched to a gene. The V gene's germline CDR1 is MGHDK and CDR2 SYGVNS. Here the CDR3 DNA reads TGTGCCAGCAGTGAATTGGGCAGGGGGGCCGCTAATGAAAAACTGTTTTTT. Amino acid sequence: CASSELGRGAANEKLFF.

This clone qualifies as medium-sized. CDR3: CASSIRANGQTNSPLHF. For the CDR3, the DNA is TGTGCCAGTAGTATAAGGGCTAACGGACAGACTAATTCACCCCTCCACTTT. V is TRBV19 and J is TRBJ1-6, with D perhaps matching TRBD1 (6 bases). The CDR3 spans 17 residues. CDR1 LNHDA and CDR2 SQIVND come from the germline V gene (reference sequence). The germline V and J ends were trimmed by 2 bases and 6 bases, with 17 bases remaining between them.

Relative to its sample, this clone is large. This chain connects TRBV5-5 to TRBJ1-1; no definite D call. In germline, CDR1 is SGHKS, CDR2 YYEKEE (reference sequence). V dropped 3 bases and J dropped 3 bases, with 9 bases sitting between them. This CDR3 has 13 amino acids. CDR3 amino acids: CASSYQADTEAFF. CDR3 nucleotides: TGTGCCAGCAGCTATCAGGCGGACACTGAAGCTTTCTTT.

This clone was seen just once. The chain recombines TRBV28 with TRBJ1-5, with D unresolved. The V gene's germline CDR1 is MDHEN and CDR2 SYDVKM. Trimming pared 0 bases from V and 4 bases from J, leaving 13 bases between. CDR3 length equals 16 residues. The CDR3 bases are TGTGCCAGCAGTTTATGGTGGGCAGAAGCTAATCAGCCCCAGCATTTT. It specifies CASSLWWAEANQPQHF.

This clone was recorded a few times. The chain joins TRBV6-5 to TRBJ2-1; no clear D. Per germline, CDR1 MNHEY and CDR2 SVGAGI. V was trimmed by 5 bases and J by 11 bases, leaving 10 bases between them. This CDR3 spans 11 amino acids. Written as DNA, the CDR3 is TGTGCCAGCAGTGCAGGAGCCAAGCAGTTCTTC. Translating it yields CASSAGAKQFF.